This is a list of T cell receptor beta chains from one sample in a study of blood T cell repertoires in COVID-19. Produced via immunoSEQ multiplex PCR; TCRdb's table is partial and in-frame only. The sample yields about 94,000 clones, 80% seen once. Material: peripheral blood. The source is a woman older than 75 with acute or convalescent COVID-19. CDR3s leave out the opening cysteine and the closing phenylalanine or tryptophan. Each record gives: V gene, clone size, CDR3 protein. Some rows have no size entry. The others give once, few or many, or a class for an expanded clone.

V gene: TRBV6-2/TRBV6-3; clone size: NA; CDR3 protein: ASSRRTSGRYDNEQF
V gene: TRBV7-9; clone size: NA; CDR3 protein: ASSLGEGGGGNTIY
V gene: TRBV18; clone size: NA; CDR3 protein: ASSPRPYGLAGGDYYEQY
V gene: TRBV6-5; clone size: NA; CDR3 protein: ASTASGSLYEQY
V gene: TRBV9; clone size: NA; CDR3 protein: ASSVDIAVGTQY
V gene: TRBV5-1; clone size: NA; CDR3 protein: ASSLEQITDTQY
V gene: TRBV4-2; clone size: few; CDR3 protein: ASSPTQTSQTQY
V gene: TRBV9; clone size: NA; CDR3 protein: ASSPGQGNEQF
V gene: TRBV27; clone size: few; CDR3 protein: ASSFMFGDYGYT
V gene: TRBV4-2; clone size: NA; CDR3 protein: ASSSLGTSGGTDTQY
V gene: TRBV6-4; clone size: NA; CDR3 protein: ASSDWAGNSPLH
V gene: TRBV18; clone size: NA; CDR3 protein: ASLPTGWTEAF
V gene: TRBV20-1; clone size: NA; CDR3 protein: SASPPEGAGPGELF
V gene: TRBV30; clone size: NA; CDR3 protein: AWSVQGTGGAQPQH
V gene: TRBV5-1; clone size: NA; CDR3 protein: ASSVGDRVHEQY
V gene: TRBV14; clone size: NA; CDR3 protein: ASRRTGQGLADTQY
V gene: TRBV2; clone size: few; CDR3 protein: ASSLGQGHTEAF
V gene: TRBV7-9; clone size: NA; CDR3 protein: ASSFGTSVTDTQY
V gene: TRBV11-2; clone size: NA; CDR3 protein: ASRYTGAGTDTQY
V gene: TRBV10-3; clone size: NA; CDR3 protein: AIGSWTSGRAGTGELF
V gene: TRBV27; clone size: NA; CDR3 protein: ASSFDRVGTGELF
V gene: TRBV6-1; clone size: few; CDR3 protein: ASSENRGHSQPQH
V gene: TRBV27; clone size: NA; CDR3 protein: ASMHYGTGTTEAF
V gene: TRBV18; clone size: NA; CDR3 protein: ASSPPGAGGRNNEQF
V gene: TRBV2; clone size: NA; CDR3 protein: ASNTQGEVGEQY
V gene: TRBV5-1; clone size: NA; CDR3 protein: ASSLVATGIDEQY
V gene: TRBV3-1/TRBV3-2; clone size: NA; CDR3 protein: ASSQGTGPYEQY
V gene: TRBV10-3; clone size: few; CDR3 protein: ATRQGLRTDTQY